The rows below give T cell receptor beta chains drawn from one sample of a study of blood T cell repertoires in COVID-19. Produced via immunoSEQ multiplex PCR; TCRdb's table is partial and in-frame only. This table holds about 220,000 clones, roughly four fifths found once. The sequencing input was peripheral blood. The receptors originated from a woman of 80 years or more with COVID-19, enrolled during active disease. Both conserved end residues are part of each CDR3. D genes are given only for firm matches. The size field is filled for only some rows; it gives once, few, many or a size class.

V: TRBV7-9
J: TRBJ1-4
size: NA
D: TRBD1
CDR3: CASSLRTGMGEKLFF
DNA: TGTGCCAGCAGCTTGAGGACAGGGATGGGTGAAAAACTGTTTTTT

V: TRBV5-4
J: TRBJ2-2
size: NA
D: NA
CDR3: CASSLPGANTGELFF
DNA: TGTGCCAGCAGCTTGCCAGGGGCGAACACCGGGGAGCTGTTTTTT

V: TRBV24-1
J: TRBJ1-2
size: NA
D: NA
CDR3: CATSGQSNYGYTF
DNA: TGTGCCACCAGTGGACAGTCTAACTATGGCTACACCTTC

V: TRBV24-1
J: TRBJ2-2
size: NA
D: TRBD1
CDR3: CATSGDRGLPTGELFF
DNA: TGTGCCACCAGTGGGGACAGGGGGCTTCCCACCGGGGAGCTGTTTTTT

V: TRBV5-1
J: TRBJ1-6
size: NA
D: TRBD1
CDR3: CASSLAIGQGAASLHF
DNA: TGCGCCAGCAGCTTGGCCATAGGACAGGGGGCCGCATCCCTCCACTTT

V: TRBV20-1
J: TRBJ2-1
size: NA
D: TRBD2
CDR3: CSASMGLAGGHEQFF
DNA: TGCAGTGCTAGTATGGGACTAGCGGGGGGACATGAGCAGTTCTTC

V: TRBV28
J: TRBJ1-2
size: few
D: NA
CDR3: CASSSTGPYGYTF
DNA: TGTGCCAGCAGTTCAACAGGGCCTTATGGCTACACCTTC

V: TRBV5-6
J: TRBJ2-4
size: NA
D: TRBD1
CDR3: CASSKGQLAKNIQYF
DNA: TGTGCCAGCAGCAAGGGACAGCTAGCCAAAAACATTCAGTACTTC

V: TRBV28
J: TRBJ1-2
size: once
D: TRBD1
CDR3: CASSVTFSGTGYGGYTF
DNA: TGTGCCAGCAGTGTCACCTTTTCCGGGACAGGGTATGGCGGCTACACCTTC

V: TRBV11-2
J: TRBJ2-7
size: NA
D: TRBD2
CDR3: CASSRGLAGYEQYF
DNA: TGTGCCAGCAGCAGAGGACTAGCGGGGTACGAGCAGTACTTC

V: TRBV3-1/TRBV3-2
J: TRBJ2-1
size: NA
D: NA
CDR3: CASSQDLRSEQFF
DNA: TGTGCCAGCAGCCAAGATCTACGTTCTGAGCAGTTCTTC

V: TRBV19
J: TRBJ1-6
size: few
D: TRBD1
CDR3: CASSKWGQGDSPLHF
DNA: TGTGCCAGTAGTAAATGGGGACAGGGCGATTCACCCCTCCACTTT

V: TRBV6-2/TRBV6-3
J: TRBJ2-7
size: few
D: TRBD1
CDR3: CASSSDRAYEQYF
DNA: TGTGCCAGCAGTTCTGACAGGGCCTACGAGCAGTACTTC

V: TRBV2
J: TRBJ2-2
size: NA
D: TRBD1
CDR3: CASSAGQGYTGELFF
DNA: TGTGCCAGCAGTGCCGGACAGGGGTACACCGGGGAGCTGTTTTTT

V: TRBV12-3/TRBV12-4
J: TRBJ1-2
size: NA
D: NA
CDR3: CASSSVRRYGYTF
DNA: TGTGCCAGCAGTTCCGTCAGGCGCTATGGCTACACCTTC

V: TRBV11-1
J: TRBJ2-3
size: NA
D: NA
CDR3: CASSLKRTFTDTQYF
DNA: TGTGCCAGCAGCTTAAAGAGAACCTTCACAGATACGCAGTATTTT

V: TRBV5-1
J: TRBJ2-1
size: NA
D: NA
CDR3: CASSSQGYEQFF
DNA: TGCGCCAGCAGCTCCCAGGGTTATGAGCAGTTCTTC

V: TRBV3-1/TRBV3-2
J: TRBJ1-6
size: once
D: TRBD1
CDR3: CASSQATGVSPLHF
DNA: TGTGCCAGCAGCCAAGCCACAGGGGTTTCACCCCTCCACTTT

V: TRBV29-1
J: TRBJ1-2
size: NA
D: TRBD1
CDR3: CSVGHGQGNSYTF
DNA: TGCAGCGTTGGGCATGGACAGGGAAACTCCTACACCTTC

V: TRBV3-1/TRBV3-2
J: TRBJ1-1
size: NA
D: NA
CDR3: CASSQVPNTEAFF
DNA: TGTGCCAGCAGCCAAGTCCCTAACACTGAAGCTTTCTTT

V: TRBV10-3
J: TRBJ2-1
size: once
D: NA
CDR3: CAISDGGEKQFF
DNA: TGTGCCATCAGTGACGGCGGGGAAAAGCAGTTCTTC

V: TRBV23-1
J: TRBJ1-4
size: NA
D: TRBD1
CDR3: CASSQPEWDSGEKLFF
DNA: TGCGCCAGCAGTCAACCAGAATGGGACAGCGGCGAAAAACTGTTTTTT

V: TRBV4-1
J: TRBJ2-7
size: NA
D: TRBD1
CDR3: CASSQADRVTAEQYF
DNA: TGCGCCAGCAGCCAAGCCGACAGGGTCACGGCCGAGCAGTACTTC

V: TRBV5-6
J: TRBJ2-3
size: NA
D: NA
CDR3: CASSLSAGRTFRTDTQYF
DNA: TGTGCCAGCAGCTTATCGGCGGGGAGGACCTTTCGCACAGATACGCAGTATTTT

V: TRBV19
J: TRBJ1-3
size: NA
D: NA
CDR3: CASSLYRGHRNTIYF
DNA: TGTGCCAGTAGTCTGTATAGGGGACACAGAAACACCATATATTTT

V: TRBV6-5
J: TRBJ2-2
size: once
D: TRBD2
CDR3: CASSYSRTSGTGELFF
DNA: TGTGCCAGCAGTTACTCTAGGACTAGCGGGACCGGGGAGCTGTTTTTT

V: TRBV6-5
J: TRBJ2-7
size: NA
D: TRBD1
CDR3: CASNRDRPYEQYF
DNA: TGTGCCAGCAACCGGGACAGACCTTACGAGCAGTACTTC

V: TRBV10-1
J: TRBJ2-7
size: NA
D: TRBD2
CDR3: CARKCSQTSGTRAYEQYF
DNA: TGCGCCAGAAAATGCTCCCAGACTAGCGGGACCAGGGCCTACGAGCAGTACTTC

V: TRBV12-3/TRBV12-4
J: TRBJ1-2
size: few
D: TRBD1
CDR3: CASTRTGGSYTF
DNA: TGTGCCAGCACCCGGACAGGGGGTAGCTACACCTTC

V: TRBV6-5
J: TRBJ2-7
size: once
D: TRBD2
CDR3: CASSYSSGGGYEQYF
DNA: TGTGCCAGCAGTTACTCGAGCGGGGGTGGGTACGAGCAGTACTTC

V: TRBV14
J: TRBJ2-1
size: few
D: TRBD2
CDR3: CASSQGLELNEQFF
DNA: TGTGCCAGCAGCCAGGGACTAGAACTCAATGAGCAGTTCTTC

V: TRBV6-5
J: TRBJ2-1
size: NA
D: TRBD1
CDR3: CASSLKGQGAYNEQFF
DNA: TGTGCCAGCAGTTTAAAGGGACAGGGGGCCTACAATGAGCAGTTCTTC